This T cell receptor beta chain appears in the sequencing data of a study of identical twins. The study, taken as a whole, reports: These conclusions were based on statistical analysis (cross-sectional, not following the same donors).

Each CDR3 protein gets one entry after TCRdb re-called the 5' RACE reads with MiXCR. This table holds about 900,000 distinct CDR3 sequences, around 12% found once. The V gene end was trimmed by 4 bases and the J gene end by 10 bases; junction bases not matched to a gene: 5. The CDR3 sequence is 12 residues long. As concerns this clonotype: Its antigen is not known.

This sample was shared with a second study, whose subject was yellow fever vaccine responses in identical twins.

The TCR sequence derives from a woman aged 18-35 years in good health. The genes are TRBV12-3 or TRBV12-4 and TRBJ1-1; 8 bases map to TRBD1. Specimen: PBMCs. The CDR3 nucleotides read TGTGCCAGCAGTTCGGACAGGGATGGAGCTTTCTTT. Amino acid sequence: CASSSDRDGAFF.